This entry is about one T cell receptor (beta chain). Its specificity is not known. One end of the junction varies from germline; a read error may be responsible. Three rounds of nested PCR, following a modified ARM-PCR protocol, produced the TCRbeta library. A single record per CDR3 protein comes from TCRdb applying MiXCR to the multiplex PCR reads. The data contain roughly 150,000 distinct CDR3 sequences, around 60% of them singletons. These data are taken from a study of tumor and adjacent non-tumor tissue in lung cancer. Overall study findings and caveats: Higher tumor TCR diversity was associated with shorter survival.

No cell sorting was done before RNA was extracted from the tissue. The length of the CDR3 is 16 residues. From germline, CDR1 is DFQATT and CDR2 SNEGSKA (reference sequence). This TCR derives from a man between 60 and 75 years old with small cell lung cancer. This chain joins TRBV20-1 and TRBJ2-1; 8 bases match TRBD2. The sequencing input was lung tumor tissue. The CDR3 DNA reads TGCAATGCTAGCGTACTAGCGGCAGACTCCTATAATGAGCAGTTCTTC. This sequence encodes CNASVLAADSYNEQFF.